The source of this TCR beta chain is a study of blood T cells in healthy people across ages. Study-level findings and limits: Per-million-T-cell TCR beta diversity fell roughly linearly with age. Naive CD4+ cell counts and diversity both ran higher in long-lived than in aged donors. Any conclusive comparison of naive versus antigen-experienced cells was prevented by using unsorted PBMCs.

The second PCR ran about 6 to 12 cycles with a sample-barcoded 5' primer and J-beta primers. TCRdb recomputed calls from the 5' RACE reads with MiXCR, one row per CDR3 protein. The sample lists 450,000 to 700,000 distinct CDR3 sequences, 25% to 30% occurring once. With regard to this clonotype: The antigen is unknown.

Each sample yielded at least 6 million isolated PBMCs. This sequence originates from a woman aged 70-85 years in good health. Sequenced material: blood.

CDR3 DNA sequence: TGTGCCAGCATCCCGGGACAAAGGAACACCGGGGAGCTGTTTTTT. As protein: CASIPGQRNTGELFF. The J gene is TRBJ2-2, the V gene TRBV11-2, with D maybe TRBD1 (6 bases). Germline lookup yields CDR1 SGHAT and CDR2 FQNNGV. CDR3 length equals 15 residues. V was shortened by 7 bases and J by 1 base, with 13 bases between the two germline ends.